This T cell receptor (beta chain) was found in a study of T cell responses to AZD1222 COVID-19 vaccine. In its sample, this clone ranks as medium-sized. Sequenced by immunoSEQ multiplex PCR; TCRdb stores in-frame clones only, minus some. Among 20,000 to 25,000 clones listed, 82% were seen once. Germline CDR1 is SEHNR and CDR2 is FQNEAQ (reference sequence). CDR3 length equals 12 residues. Between the trimmed V and J ends, which lost 2 bases and 9 bases, there was a span of 8 bases. The chain carries TRBV7-9 and TRBJ2-1; D gene unclear. The sample in question was peripheral blood, obtained on day 0 of AZD1222 vaccination. The clonotype comes from an adult in good health. CDR3 loop: CASSLMGIEQFF. The CDR3 nucleotides are TGTGCCAGCAGCTTAATGGGTATTGAGCAGTTCTTC. The variable domain in full, completed from reference TRBV7-9 and TRBJ2-1, reads DTGVSQNPRHKITKRGQNVTFRCDPISEHNRLYWYRQTLGQGPEFLTYFQNEAQLEKSRLLSDRFSAERPKGSFSTLEIQRTEQGDSAMYLCASSLMGIEQFFGPGTRLTVL.